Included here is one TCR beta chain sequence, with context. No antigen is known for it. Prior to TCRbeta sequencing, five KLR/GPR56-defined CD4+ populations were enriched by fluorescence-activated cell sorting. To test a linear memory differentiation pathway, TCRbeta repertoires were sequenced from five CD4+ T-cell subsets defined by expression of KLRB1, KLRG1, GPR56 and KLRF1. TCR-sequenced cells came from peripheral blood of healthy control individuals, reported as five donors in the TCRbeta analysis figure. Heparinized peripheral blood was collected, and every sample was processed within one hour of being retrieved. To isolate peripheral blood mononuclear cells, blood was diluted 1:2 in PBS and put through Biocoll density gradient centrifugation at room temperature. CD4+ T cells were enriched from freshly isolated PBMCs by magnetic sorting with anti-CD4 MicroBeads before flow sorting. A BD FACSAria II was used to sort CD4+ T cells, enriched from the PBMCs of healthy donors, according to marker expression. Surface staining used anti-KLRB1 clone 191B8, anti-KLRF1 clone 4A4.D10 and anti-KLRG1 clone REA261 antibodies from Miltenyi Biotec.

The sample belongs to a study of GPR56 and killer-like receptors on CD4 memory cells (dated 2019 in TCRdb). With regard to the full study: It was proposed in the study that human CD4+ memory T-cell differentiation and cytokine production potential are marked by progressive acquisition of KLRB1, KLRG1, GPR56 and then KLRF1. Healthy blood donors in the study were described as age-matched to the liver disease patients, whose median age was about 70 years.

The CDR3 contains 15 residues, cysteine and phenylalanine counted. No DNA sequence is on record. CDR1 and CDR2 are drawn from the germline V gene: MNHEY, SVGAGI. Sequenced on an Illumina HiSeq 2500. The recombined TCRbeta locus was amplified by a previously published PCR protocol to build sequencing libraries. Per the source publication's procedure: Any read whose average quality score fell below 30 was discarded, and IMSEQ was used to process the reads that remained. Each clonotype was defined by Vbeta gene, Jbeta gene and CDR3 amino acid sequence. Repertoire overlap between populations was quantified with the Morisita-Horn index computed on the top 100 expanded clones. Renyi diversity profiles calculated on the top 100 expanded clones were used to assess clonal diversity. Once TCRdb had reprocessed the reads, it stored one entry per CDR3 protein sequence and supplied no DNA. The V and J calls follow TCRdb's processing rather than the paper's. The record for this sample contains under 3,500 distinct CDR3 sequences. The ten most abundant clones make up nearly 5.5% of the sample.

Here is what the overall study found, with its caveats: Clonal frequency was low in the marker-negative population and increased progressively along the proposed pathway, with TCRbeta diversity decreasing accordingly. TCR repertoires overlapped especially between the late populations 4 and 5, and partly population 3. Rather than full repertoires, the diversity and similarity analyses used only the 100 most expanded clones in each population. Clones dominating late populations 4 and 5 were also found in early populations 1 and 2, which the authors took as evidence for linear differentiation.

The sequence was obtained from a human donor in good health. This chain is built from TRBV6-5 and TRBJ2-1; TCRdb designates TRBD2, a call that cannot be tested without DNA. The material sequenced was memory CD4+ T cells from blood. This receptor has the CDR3 CASSLGGAQSPEQFF.